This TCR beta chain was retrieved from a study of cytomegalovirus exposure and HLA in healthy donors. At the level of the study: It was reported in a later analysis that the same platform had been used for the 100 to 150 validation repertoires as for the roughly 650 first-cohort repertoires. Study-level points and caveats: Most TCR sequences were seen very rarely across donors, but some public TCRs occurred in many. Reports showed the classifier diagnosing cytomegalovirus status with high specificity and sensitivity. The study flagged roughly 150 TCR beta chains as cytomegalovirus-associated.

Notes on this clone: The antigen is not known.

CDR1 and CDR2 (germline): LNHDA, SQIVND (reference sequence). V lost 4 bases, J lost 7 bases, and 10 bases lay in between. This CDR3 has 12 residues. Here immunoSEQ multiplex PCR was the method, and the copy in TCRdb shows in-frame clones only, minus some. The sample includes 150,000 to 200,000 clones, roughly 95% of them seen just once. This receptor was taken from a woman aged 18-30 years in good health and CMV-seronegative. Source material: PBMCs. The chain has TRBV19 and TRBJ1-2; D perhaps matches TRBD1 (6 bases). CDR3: CASSTGHLGYTF. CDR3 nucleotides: TGTGCCAGTAGTACGGGACACCTTGGCTACACCTTC.